Below, 32 T cell receptor beta chains from the same sample are listed, as sequenced in a study of cytomegalovirus exposure and HLA in healthy donors. PCR amplification relied on 60 Vbeta primers (plus 13 Jbeta primers). Profiled with immunoSEQ multiplex PCR; TCRdb holds only in-frame clones, not every one. The sample includes some 70,000 clones, roughly 73% seen only once; the top ten take approximately 5.4%. The sample taken for sequencing was PBMCs. These receptors originate from a male donor in good health and CMV-seropositive.

The chain couples TRBV7-2 to TRBJ1-2; 9 positions match TRBD1. CDR1 and CDR2 (germline): SGHTA, FQGNSA. Trimming took 8 bases from V and 1 from J; bases not matched to a gene: 8. This CDR3 contains 15 residues. CDR3 DNA: TGTGCCAGCCAATACCGGGACAGGGTTAACTATGGCTACACCTTC. It is translated as CASQYRDRVNYGYTF.

This clone was recorded only once. The rearrangement joins TRBV9 to TRBJ1-4; 10 bases fit TRBD1. The germline CDR1 and CDR2 sequences are SGDLS and YYNGEE. Losses at the gene ends were 2 bases for V and 6 bases for J; bases not matched to a gene: 1. This CDR3 has 14 amino acids. For the CDR3, the DNA is TGTGCCAGCAGCGTGGGACAGGGGTATGAAAAACTGTTTTTT. Its protein is CASSVGQGYEKLFF.

The sample holds one count of this clone. This chain uses TRBV4-1 with TRBJ1-4; TRBD1 is a possible D gene (6 bases). Per germline, CDR1 MGHRA and CDR2 YSYEKL. Trimming pared 2 bases from V and 4 bases from J, leaving 8 bases between. The CDR3 sequence is 14 residues long. For the CDR3, the DNA is TGCGCCAGCAGCCAAACCAGGGGTAATGAAAAACTGTTTTTT. Translated: CASSQTRGNEKLFF.

V is TRBV5-1 and J is TRBJ1-2; 12 nucleotides agree with TRBD1. Germline V lookup: CDR1 SGHRS, CDR2 YFSETQ. V shed 4 bases and J 0 bases; nucleotides not matched to a gene: 10. The CDR3 has 18 amino acids. In nucleotides, the CDR3 is TGCGCCAGCAGCACCCTATGGGGACAGGGGGCTTCTAACTATGGCTACACCTTC. It yields the protein CASSTLWGQGASNYGYTF.

In its sample, this clone was seen once. This chain joins TRBV28 and TRBJ1-2, with D tentatively TRBD1 (5 bases). This CDR3 region has 16 residues. CDR1 and CDR2 (germline): MDHEN, SYDVKM. Trimming cost V 6 bases and J 2 bases, with 19 bases left between them. The DNA of the CDR3 is TGTGCCAGCAGACACCCGGGCGGAGGGGTAAACTATGGCTACACCTTC. This gives the protein CASRHPGGGVNYGYTF.

This clone was seen a few times. V and J are TRBV19 and TRBJ2-7; D possibly corresponds to TRBD1 (7 bases). V was clipped by 5 bases and J by 1 base, with 15 bases between them. Germline V gene data show CDR1 as LNHDA and CDR2 as SQIVND (reference sequence). The length of the CDR3 is 15 residues. CDR3 sequence (DNA): TGTGCCAGTAGTTTCAACAGGGGAGGTTCCTACGAGCAGTACTTC. It encodes CASSFNRGGSYEQYF.

This chain uses TRBV19 with TRBJ1-3, with D maybe TRBD1 (5 bases). This CDR3 comprises 17 residues. V lost 5 bases and J lost 0, with 17 bases in between. The germline CDR1 and CDR2 sequences are LNHDA and SQIVND (reference sequence). The CDR3 DNA is TGTGCCAGTAGTTCTCAACAGGCGTTCATCTCTGGAAACACCATATATTTT. Amino acids: CASSSQQAFISGNTIYF. The complete variable domain, with remaining parts taken from reference TRBV19 and TRBJ1-3, reads DGGITQSPKYLFRKEGQNVTLSCEQNLNHDAMYWYRQDPGQGLRLIYYSQIVNDFQKGDIAEGYSVSREKKESFPLTVTSAQKNPTAFYLCASSSQQAFISGNTIYFGEGSWLTVV.

The chain carries TRBV2 and TRBJ2-7; D gene unclear. Per germline, CDR1 SNHLY and CDR2 FYNNEI. The CDR3 loop spans 11 amino acids. V lost 5 bases and J lost 2, with 4 bases in between. CDR3 protein: CASSPTYEQYF. CDR3 nucleotides: TGTGCCAGCAGTCCTACCTACGAGCAGTACTTC.

This chain links TRBV7-9 with TRBJ2-2, with D possibly TRBD1 on 5 matching bases. The CDR3 contains 18 residues. V was shortened by 5 bases and J by 6 bases, with 25 bases between the two germline ends. The germline gives CDR1 SEHNR, CDR2 FQNEAQ (reference sequence). The CDR3 spells CASSRNLLGTIGAGELFF. The CDR3 DNA follows: TGTGCCAGCAGCCGGAACCTTCTCGGTACCATAGGGGCCGGGGAGCTGTTTTTT.

V gene TRBV6-1 combines with J gene TRBJ1-3, with unresolved D. The germline V gene has CDR1 MNHNS and CDR2 SASEGT. Trimming removed 4 bases from V and 4 bases from J, with 8 bases in between. The CDR3 extends over 13 amino acids. This CDR3 is CASSGWAGNTIYF. Written as DNA, the CDR3 is TGTGCCAGCAGTGGATGGGCCGGAAACACCATATATTTT.

The rearrangement uses TRBV28 and TRBJ1-5, with 9 bases matching TRBD1. In germline, CDR1 is MDHEN, CDR2 SYDVKM. The CDR3 runs 13 residues. CDR3 DNA sequence: TGTTCCGCACATGGGACAGGGAATCAGCCCCAGCATTTT. This sequence encodes CSAHGTGNQPQHF. Full variable domain (rest looked up from reference TRBV28 and TRBJ1-5): DVKVTQSSRYLVKRTGEKVFLECVQDMDHENMFWYRQDPGLGLRLIYFSYDVKMKEKGDIPEGYSVSREKKERFSLILESASTNQTSMYLCSAHGTGNQPQHFGDGTRLSIL.

The chain couples TRBV5-1 to TRBJ2-1, with 12 bases fitting TRBD1. Germline CDR1 and CDR2: SGHRS and YFSETQ. This CDR3 comprises 17 residues. The V and J ends lost 2 bases and 9 bases, in that order; junction bases with no gene match: 12. CDR3 nucleotide sequence: TGCGCCAGCAGCTTAGGACCCGGGACAGGGGGCGCGGGTGAGCAGTTCTTC. It encodes CASSLGPGTGGAGEQFF.

This clone was recorded a few times. In nucleotides, the CDR3 is TGTGCCAGCAGCGGGCAGTTCTTC. Translation: CASSGQFF. This chain links TRBV6-1 with TRBJ2-1; D unresolved. Germline values: CDR1 MNHNS, CDR2 SASEGT. The CDR3 is 8 residues long. V was pared by 6 bases and J by 12 bases, with 3 bases between.

The chain uses TRBV7-8 and TRBJ1-2; possible D gene TRBD1, 5 bases. The V gene lost 4 bases and the J gene lost 2 bases, with 20 bases spanning the gap. The CDR3 totals 17 residues. Germline loops: CDR1 SGHVS, CDR2 FQNEAQ. This chain's CDR3 is CASSSNSGASGNYGYTF. The CDR3 bases are TGTGCCAGCAGCTCCAACTCCGGGGCCAGCGGGAACTATGGCTACACCTTC.

The J gene is TRBJ1-1, the V gene TRBV5-6, with D unclear. Germline loops: CDR1 SGHDT, CDR2 YYEEEE. CDR3 length: 13 amino acids. Trimming stripped 4 bases from V and 6 bases from J, with 13 bases between. The CDR3 DNA reads as TGTGCCAGCAGCATTGACTCCGACCCTGAAGCTTTCTTT. This gives the protein CASSIDSDPEAFF.

J is TRBJ1-2 and V is TRBV29-1; D remains ambiguous. The CDR3 length is 12 residues. V dropped 7 bases and J dropped 3 bases, with 12 bases sitting between them. Germline lookup yields CDR1 SQVTM and CDR2 ANQGSEA. The CDR3, as DNA: TGCAGCGGAGACTTGGCAGACTATGGCTACACCTTC. Translation: CSGDLADYGYTF.

The chain recombines TRBV7-2 with TRBJ1-3; no clear D gene. V lost 4 bases to trimming and J lost 0 bases, with 10 bases between them. Germline-derived CDR1 and CDR2 are SGHTA and FQGNSA. CDR3 length: 15 amino acids. The CDR3, as DNA: TGTGCCAGCAGCTCCGGGATTTGCTCTGGAAACACCATATATTTT. It codes for CASSSGICSGNTIYF.

The chain links TRBV7-3 to TRBJ2-2; tentatively, D is TRBD1 (5 bases). With 1 base removed from V and 1 base from J, the gap between germline ends came to 16 bases. The CDR3 spans 18 residues. Looked up from germline, CDR1 is SGHTA and CDR2 is FQGTGA. CDR3 nucleotide sequence: TGTGCCAGCAGCTTAAAGGGGCCTACTGTGATGAACACCGGGGAGCTGTTTTTT. Translated: CASSLKGPTVMNTGELFF.

This chain joins TRBV7-9 and TRBJ1-2; 7 bases are shared with TRBD1. The germline gives CDR1 SEHNR, CDR2 FQNEAQ (reference sequence). V gave up 3 bases and J gave up 3 bases; unmatched junction bases: 4. This CDR3 contains 14 residues. The CDR3 bases are TGTGCCAGCAGCTTCTCAACAGGGGACTATGGCTACACCTTC. Translation: CASSFSTGDYGYTF.

A few counts support this clone. The rearrangement uses TRBV5-8 and TRBJ1-3, with D maybe TRBD1 (5 bases). With 7 bases removed from V and 0 bases from J, the gap between germline ends came to 17 bases. CDR3 length: 16 amino acids. Germline CDR1 is SGHTS and CDR2 is YDEGEE. DNA for the CDR3: TGTGCCAGCTGTTTAACAGGTTCATCCTCTGGAAACACCATATATTTT. This translates into CASCLTGSSSGNTIYF. Together with reference TRBV5-8 and TRBJ1-3, the CDR3 gives the full variable domain: EAGVTQSPTHLIKTRGQQATLRCSPISGHTSVYWYQQALGLGLQFLLWYDEGEERNRGNFPPRFSGRQFPNYSSELNVNALELEDSALYLCASCLTGSSSGNTIYFGEGSWLTVV.

This rearrangement joins TRBV5-6 to TRBJ1-2, with a possible D match to TRBD1 (6 bases). The CDR3 consists of 13 residues. Germline V gene sequence: CDR1 SGHDT, CDR2 YYEEEE. V lost 4 bases and J lost 8, with 15 bases in between. CDR3 in DNA: TGTGCCAGCAGCCGCCCGGACAGTGCGGGCTACACCTTC. This translates into CASSRPDSAGYTF.

This clone was seen a single time. This chain connects TRBV9 to TRBJ1-5, with D perhaps TRBD1 (5 bases). CDR1 and CDR2 (germline): SGDLS, YYNGEE. The CDR3 runs to 16 residues. Trimming removed 3 bases at V and 1 base at J, with 14 bases between. CDR3 loop: CASSAGAGGSNQPQHF. The DNA of the CDR3 is TGTGCCAGCAGCGCGGGCGCCGGGGGGAGCAATCAGCCCCAGCATTTT.

J is TRBJ2-7 and V is TRBV4-1; perhaps TRBD2 as D (5 bases). Per germline, CDR1 MGHRA and CDR2 YSYEKL. Trimming took off 1 base at V and 7 bases at J, with 17 bases between the two ends. The CDR3 totals 15 residues. CDR3 protein: CASSQGTDAGMEQYF. For the CDR3, the DNA is TGCGCCAGCAGCCAAGGTACGGACGCCGGGATGGAGCAGTACTTC.

For this clone: The junction does not match germline at one end; this may be a read error. The chain is built from TRBV7-7 and TRBJ2-5; the match to TRBD1 covers 12 bases. Germline-derived CDR1 and CDR2 are SSHAT and FNYEAQ (reference sequence). The CDR3 length is 14 residues. The CDR3 region has the DNA TGTGCTAGCAGCCCGGGGACAGGGGGCGAGACCCAGTACTTC. Protein product: CASSPGTGGETQYF.

The V and J genes are TRBV30 and TRBJ2-1; perhaps TRBD1 as D (7 bases). Germline V gene data show CDR1 as GTSNPN and CDR2 as SVGIG (reference sequence). Trimming shortened V by 2 bases and J by 6 bases, and 17 bases separated the two germline ends. This CDR3 has 15 residues. In DNA, the CDR3 is TGTGCCTGGAGTCGTGGGTCAGGGGGGTTCAATGAGCAGTTCTTC. Protein: CAWSRGSGGFNEQFF. Filled out from reference TRBV30 and TRBJ2-1, the complete variable domain reads SQTIHQWPATLVQPVGSPLSLECTVEGTSNPNLYWYRQAAGRGLQLLFYSVGIGQISSEVPQNLSASRPQDRQFILSSKKLLLSDSGFYLCAWSRGSGGFNEQFFGPGTRLTVL.

The chain is built from TRBV9 and TRBJ2-1; TRBD2 agrees at 12 bases. V shed 4 bases, J shed 4 bases, and the junction held 6 bases outside the gene matches. The length of the CDR3 is 16 residues. The germline CDR1 and CDR2 sequences are SGDLS and YYNGEE. The CDR3 bases are TGTGCCAGCAGCTCCCGGGGACTAGCGGGTTACAATGAGCAGTTCTTC. It translates to CASSSRGLAGYNEQFF. Full variable domain (remainder filled in from reference TRBV9 and TRBJ2-1): DSGVTQTPKHLITATGQRVTLRCSPRSGDLSVYWYQQSLDQGLQFLIQYYNGEERAKGNILERFSAQQFPDLHSELNLSSLELGDSALYFCASSSRGLAGYNEQFFGPGTRLTVL.

The rearrangement uses TRBV30 and TRBJ2-5, with 8 bases aligning to TRBD2. The CDR3 has 13 residues. Germline assignment: CDR1 GTSNPN and CDR2 SVGIG (reference sequence). Losses at the gene ends were 4 bases for V and 1 base for J; bases not matched to a gene: 2. The CDR3 DNA sequence: TGTGCCTGGACCCGGGGGGGCCAAGAGACCCAGTACTTC. It yields the protein CAWTRGGQETQYF.

V is TRBV5-4 and J is TRBJ1-6; TRBD1 is a possible D gene (5 bases). Germline lookup yields CDR1 SGHNT and CDR2 YYREEE (reference sequence). V was shortened by 0 bases and J by 9 bases, with 10 bases between the two germline ends. The CDR3 runs to 14 residues. DNA for the CDR3: TGTGCCAGCAGCTTGGGGCAGGGAGGTTCACCCCTCCACTTT. It codes for CASSLGQGGSPLHF.

The DNA of the CDR3 is TGTGCCAGCAGGTCCTCTGGGACAGGGAACCACGAGCAGTACTTC. This sequence encodes CASRSSGTGNHEQYF. The chain couples TRBV28 to TRBJ2-7; 9 bases match TRBD1. V lost 6 bases to trimming and J lost 5 bases; unmatched junction nucleotides: 11. The length of the CDR3 is 15 residues. Germline lookup yields CDR1 MDHEN and CDR2 SYDVKM.

This rearrangement joins TRBV7-2 to TRBJ2-7; perhaps TRBD1 as D (5 bases). The CDR3 runs to 13 residues. Trimming removed 2 bases at V and 7 bases at J, with 12 bases between. Germline CDR1 and CDR2: SGHTA and FQGNSA. The CDR3 spells CASSLQGLGEQYF. CDR3 bases: TGTGCCAGCAGCTTACAGGGTCTAGGGGAGCAGTACTTC.

The rearrangement uses TRBV9 and TRBJ1-2, with D perhaps TRBD1 (5 bases). Germline CDR1 and CDR2: SGDLS and YYNGEE. V shed 0 bases and J shed 5 bases, with 14 bases lying between them. The CDR3 is 15 amino acids. The CDR3 protein is CASSVAALDSYGYTF. The CDR3 DNA sequence: TGTGCCAGCAGCGTAGCCGCGCTAGACAGTTATGGCTACACCTTC.

The J gene is TRBJ1-1, the V gene TRBV7-9, with D hard to call. V lost 5 bases, J lost 0 bases, and 7 bases lay in between. Germline CDR1 SEHNR, CDR2 FQNEAQ (reference sequence). This CDR3 contains 13 residues. The CDR3 coding sequence is TGTGCCAGCAGCACGAGTTTGAACACTGAAGCTTTCTTT. Translation gives CASSTSLNTEAFF. The variable domain in full, with the rest retrieved from reference TRBV7-9 and TRBJ1-1, is DTGVSQNPRHKITKRGQNVTFRCDPISEHNRLYWYRQTLGQGPEFLTYFQNEAQLEKSRLLSDRFSAERPKGSFSTLEIQRTEQGDSAMYLCASSTSLNTEAFFGQGTRLTVV.